This entry concerns a single T cell receptor beta chain. Its antigen is currently unknown. The data originate from a study of OX40 agonist ivuxolimab in advanced cancers. Whole-study findings and limits: Clonal expansion in partial responders at 0.1-3.0 mg/kg ranked among the lowest.

Patients with autoimmune history or systemic immunosuppression were excluded. Clones were sequenced by immunoSEQ multiplex PCR, and TCRdb holds only the in-frame ones, with some missing. The sample lists about 160,000 clones; 94% were seen once. Germline V gene sequence: CDR1 SGDLS, CDR2 YYNGEE. The junction had 10 bases not matched to a gene; V was cut back by 3 bases and J by 4 bases. The CDR3 contains 16 residues. This receptor was identified in an adult with an advanced solid tumor such as melanoma, head and neck, liver or kidney cancer. The chain recombines TRBV9 with TRBJ2-3; 8 bases line up with TRBD1. Sequenced material: CD4+ or CD8+ T cells sorted from blood, taken in a trial of the OX40 agonist ivuxolimab. CDR3 in amino acids: CASSARTGSEADTQYF. As DNA, the CDR3 is TGTGCCAGCAGCGCGCGGACAGGGTCTGAGGCAGATACGCAGTATTTT.